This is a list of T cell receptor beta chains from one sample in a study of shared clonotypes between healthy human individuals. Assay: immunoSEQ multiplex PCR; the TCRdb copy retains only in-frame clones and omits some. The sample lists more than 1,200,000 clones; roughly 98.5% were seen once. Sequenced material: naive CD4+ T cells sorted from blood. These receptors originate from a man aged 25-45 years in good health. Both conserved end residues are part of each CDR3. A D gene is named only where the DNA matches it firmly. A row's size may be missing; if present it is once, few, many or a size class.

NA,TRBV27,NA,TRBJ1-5,CASSLSVRVANQPQHF,TGTGCCAGCAGTTTATCAGTAAGGGTCGCAAATCAGCCCCAGCATTTT
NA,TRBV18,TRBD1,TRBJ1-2,CASSILGTGDITNYGYTF,TGTGCCAGCTCAATACTCGGGACAGGAGACATAACTAACTATGGCTACACCTTC
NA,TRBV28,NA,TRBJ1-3,CASSPSVTLSSGNTIYF,TGTGCCAGCAGTCCCTCAGTGACTCTCTCCTCTGGAAACACCATATATTTT
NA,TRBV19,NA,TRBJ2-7,CASSRGPAGRPYEQYF,TGTGCCAGTAGTCGGGGGCCTGCCGGTCGTCCCTACGAGCAGTACTTC
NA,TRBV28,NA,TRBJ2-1,CASSLVWGKSSYNEQFF,TGTGCCAGCAGTTTAGTTTGGGGTAAGAGCTCCTACAATGAGCAGTTCTTC
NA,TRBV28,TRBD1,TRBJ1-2,CASSLQGEVKGYTF,TGTGCCAGCAGTTTACAGGGGGAGGTGAAGGGCTACACCTTC
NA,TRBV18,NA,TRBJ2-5,CASSPKTPGARETQYF,TGTGCCAGCTCACCAAAAACGCCGGGCGCGCGAGAGACCCAGTACTTC
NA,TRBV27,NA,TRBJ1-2,CASSLSAGANYGYTF,TGTGCCAGCAGTTTATCCGCGGGAGCTAACTATGGCTACACCTTC
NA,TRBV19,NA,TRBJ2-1,CASSIERSYNEQFF,TGTGCCAGTAGTATAGAGCGGTCCTACAATGAGCAGTTCTTC
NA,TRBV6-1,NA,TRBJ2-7,CASSVGQVSSYEQYF,TGTGCCAGCTCGGTCGGGCAGGTCTCCTCCTACGAGCAGTACTTC
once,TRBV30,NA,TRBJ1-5,CAWSRGGGQPQHF,TGTGCCTGGAGTCGTGGGGGCGGCCAGCCCCAGCATTTT
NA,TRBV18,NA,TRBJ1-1,CASSPDQNTEAFF,TGTGCCAGCTCACCAGACCAAAACACTGAAGCTTTCTTT
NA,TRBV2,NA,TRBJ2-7,CASGRLLTYEQYF,TGTGCCAGCGGCCGCCTCCTCACCTACGAGCAGTACTTC
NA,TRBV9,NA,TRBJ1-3,CASSAGGFTKGNTIYF,TGTGCCAGCAGCGCCGGAGGGTTTACGAAGGGAAACACCATATATTTT
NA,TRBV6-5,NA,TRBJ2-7,CASSYSVSTTYEQYF,TGTGCCAGCAGTTACTCCGTCTCGACTACCTACGAGCAGTACTTC
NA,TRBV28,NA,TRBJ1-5,CASSGESVGDQPQHF,TGTGCCAGCAGTGGCGAGTCAGTGGGGGATCAGCCCCAGCATTTT
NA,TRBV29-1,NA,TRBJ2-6,CSVGVSGANVLTF,TGCAGCGTTGGGGTTTCCGGGGCCAACGTCCTGACTTTC
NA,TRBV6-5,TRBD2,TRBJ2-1,CASSYSTGLAGGSFF,TGTGCCAGCAGTTACTCCACCGGACTAGCGGGAGGTTCGTTCTTC
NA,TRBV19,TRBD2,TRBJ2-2,CASSIQRGSNTGELFF,TGTGCCAGTAGTATACAGCGGGGATCGAACACCGGGGAGCTGTTTTTT
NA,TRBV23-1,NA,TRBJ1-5,CASSRGCQPQHF,TGCGCCAGCAGTCGAGGGTGTCAGCCCCAGCATTTT
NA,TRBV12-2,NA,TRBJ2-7,CASRLVTQREGWYEQYF,TGTGCAAGTCGCTTAGTTACCCAGCGGGAGGGATGGTACGAGCAGTACTTC
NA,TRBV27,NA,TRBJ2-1,CASSLEALGYNEQFF,TGTGCCAGCAGTTTGGAAGCATTGGGGTACAATGAGCAGTTCTTC
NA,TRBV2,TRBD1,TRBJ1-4,CASSGTGSTNEKLFF,TGTGCCAGCTCCGGGACAGGGTCAACTAATGAAAAACTGTTTTTT
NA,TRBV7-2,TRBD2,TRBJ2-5,CASSSSGQETQYF,TGTGCCAGCAGCTCTAGCGGACAAGAGACCCAGTACTTC
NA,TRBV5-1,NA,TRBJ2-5,CASSTGTVETQYF,TGCGCCAGCAGCACCGGGACGGTAGAGACCCAGTACTTC
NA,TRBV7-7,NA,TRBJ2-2,CASSLALNTGELFF,TGTGCTAGCAGCTTAGCGCTGAACACCGGGGAGCTGTTTTTT
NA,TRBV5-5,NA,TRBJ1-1,CASSSVTGLNTEAFF,TGTGCCAGCAGCTCAGTGACAGGATTGAACACTGAAGCTTTCTTT
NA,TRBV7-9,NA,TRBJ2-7,CASSLAGGRVNEQYF,TGTGCCAGCAGCTTAGCGGGCGGCAGGGTAAACGAGCAGTACTTC
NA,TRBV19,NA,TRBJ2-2,CASRVSPNTGELFF,TGTGCCAGTAGGGTCAGCCCGAACACCGGGGAGCTGTTTTTT
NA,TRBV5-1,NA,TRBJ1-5,CASSLEGGQPQHF,TGCGCCAGCAGCTTGGAGGGGGGTCAGCCCCAGCATTTT
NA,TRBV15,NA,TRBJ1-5,CATSRVRLGGQPQHF,TGTGCCACCAGCAGAGTCCGCCTGGGGGGCCAGCCCCAGCATTTT
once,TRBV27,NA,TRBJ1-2,CASSPGAPGDYGYTF,TGTGCCAGCAGCCCAGGGGCCCCCGGGGATTATGGCTACACCTTC
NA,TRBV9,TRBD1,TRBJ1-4,CASSRDGQGGTNEKLFF,TGTGCCAGCAGCCGAGATGGGCAGGGGGGCACTAATGAAAAACTGTTTTTT
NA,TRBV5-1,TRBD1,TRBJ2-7,CASSYQTGAGEQYF,TGCGCCAGCAGCTACCAGACAGGGGCGGGCGAGCAGTACTTC
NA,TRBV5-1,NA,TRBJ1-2,CASSLEPIANYGYTF,TGCGCCAGCAGCTTGGAGCCGATAGCTAACTATGGCTACACCTTC
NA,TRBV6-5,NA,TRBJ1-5,CASSHTGQGQHF,TGTGCCAGCAGCCACACGGGTCAGGGTCAGCATTTT
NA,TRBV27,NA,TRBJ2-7,CASSLVGSYEQYF,TGTGCCAGCAGCCTTGTTGGCTCCTACGAGCAGTACTTC
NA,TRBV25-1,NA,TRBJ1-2,CASSGVGPTYGYTF,TGTGCCAGCAGTGGGGTGGGACCGACCTATGGCTACACCTTC
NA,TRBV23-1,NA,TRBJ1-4,CASSQSQDEKLFF,TGCGCCAGCAGTCAATCGCAAGATGAAAAACTGTTTTTT
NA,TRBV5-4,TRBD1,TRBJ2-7,CASSLDGTGRLF,TGTGCCAGCAGCTTGGATGGGACAGGGCGGTTGTTC
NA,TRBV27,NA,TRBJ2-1,CASTDLGGVGEQFF,TGTGCCAGCACCGACTTAGGGGGGGTAGGAGAGCAGTTCTTC
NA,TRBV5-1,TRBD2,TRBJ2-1,CASSLAGGSSYNEQFF,TGCGCCAGCAGCTTGGCAGGCGGGAGCTCCTACAATGAGCAGTTCTTC
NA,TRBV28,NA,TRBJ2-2,CASRPGATPSIGELFF,TGTGCCAGCAGGCCGGGCGCCACCCCGTCGATCGGGGAGCTGTTTTTT
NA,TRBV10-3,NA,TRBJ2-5,CAISESLETQYF,TGTGCCATCAGTGAGTCGTTGGAGACCCAGTACTTC
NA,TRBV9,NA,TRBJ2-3,CASSVGSTSTDTQYF,TGTGCCAGCAGCGTAGGATCTACTAGCACAGATACGCAGTATTTT
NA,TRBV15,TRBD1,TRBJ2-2,CATKNRGFGGELFF,TGTGCCACCAAGAACAGGGGATTTGGCGGGGAGCTGTTTTTT
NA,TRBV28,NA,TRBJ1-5,CASSRLRGGQPQHF,TGTGCCAGCAGCCGCTTGCGGGGCGGGCAGCCCCAGCATTTT
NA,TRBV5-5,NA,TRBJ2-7,CASSLIFRGEREGLVEQYF,TGTGCCAGCAGCTTGATTTTTAGGGGGGAACGGGAAGGGTTGGTCGAGCAGTACTTC
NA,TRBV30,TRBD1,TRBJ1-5,CAWSVTGTNQPQHF,TGTGCCTGGAGTGTGACAGGGACCAATCAGCCCCAGCATTTT
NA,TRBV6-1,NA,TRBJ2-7,CASKVVGYEQYF,TGTGCCAGCAAAGTAGTTGGCTACGAGCAGTACTTC
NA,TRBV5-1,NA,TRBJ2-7,CASSAGHSSYEQYF,TGCGCCTCGTCCGCGGGCCACAGCTCCTACGAGCAGTACTTC
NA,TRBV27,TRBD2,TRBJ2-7,CASSLSKLIAGRSYEQYF,TGTGCCAGCAGTTTATCAAAATTAATAGCGGGCCGCTCCTACGAGCAGTACTTC
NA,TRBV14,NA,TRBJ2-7,CASSQEVLGGYEQYF,TGTGCCAGCAGCCAAGAGGTTTTAGGGGGCTACGAGCAGTACTTC
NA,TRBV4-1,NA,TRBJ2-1,CASSQIPGADYNEQFF,TGCGCCAGCAGCCAGATACCGGGAGCCGATTACAATGAGCAGTTCTTC
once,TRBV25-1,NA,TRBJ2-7,CASSHGQLSYEQYF,TGTGCCAGCAGCCATGGACAGCTCTCCTACGAGCAGTACTTC
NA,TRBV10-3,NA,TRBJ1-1,CAISDVGAENTEAFF,TGTGCCATCAGTGATGTAGGGGCAGAAAACACTGAAGCTTTCTTT
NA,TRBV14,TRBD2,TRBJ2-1,CASSPQAGGSYNEQFF,TGTGCCAGCAGCCCACAAGCGGGAGGTAGCTACAATGAGCAGTTCTTC